This T cell receptor beta chain was observed in a study of regulatory T cells in long-lasting Graves disease. Relying on iRepertoire HTBI primers and Arm-PCR of CDR3 regions, the team built TCR beta libraries. TCRdb re-called the multiplex PCR reads through MiXCR, storing one row per CDR3 protein. The table has about 530,000 distinct CDR3 sequences, approximately 16% seen once; the top ten hold 20% to 30%. Per germline, CDR1 MNHEY and CDR2 SMNVEV (reference sequence). This CDR3 has 15 amino acids. Trimming took 6 bases from V and 1 from J, leaving 15 bases between them. Time point: newly diagnosed GD, antithyroid drugs for less than 3 months. From PBMCs, RNA was extracted and then used to make the TCR library. The same specimen was also included in a second study, on T cells in Graves' hyperthyroidism and ophthalmopathy. That report notes: Ophthalmopathy and stable hyperthyroidism were separated by a 13 V-J model.

The sequence was collected from a woman aged 40-60 years with Graves disease. V gene TRBV27 combines with J gene TRBJ2-5, with unresolved D. The sequences come from peripheral blood mononuclear cells (PBMCs), collected at new diagnosis, from a patient treated with antithyroid drugs. CDR3 region: CASRSFLKGQETQYF. The CDR3 DNA reads as TGTGCCAGCAGAAGTTTCCTAAAAGGCCAAGAGACCCAGTACTTC.